The clone carrying this T cell receptor beta chain was seen once. Its specificity is unknown. These data belong to a study of graft-versus-host responses after intestinal transplantation. Generated by immunoSEQ multiplex PCR, the TCRdb table keeps only in-frame clones and is missing some. The table lists about 97,000 clones, 90% to 95% of them singletons. The germline V gene encodes CDR1 SEHNR and CDR2 FQNEAQ (reference sequence). The CDR3 is 18 residues long. Losses at the gene ends were 6 bases for V and 1 base for J; bases not matched to a gene: 14. Points from the study as a whole: High graft-versus-host to host-versus-graft clonal ratios were seen in allografts of patients with graft-donor T cell macrochimerism. Peak circulating GvH clone levels were associated with early post-transplant HvG declines. Recipient marrow held GvH clones, some first seen in ileum or blood.

The V gene is TRBV7-9, the J gene TRBJ2-4, with 8 bases lining up with TRBD1. This TCR derives from a human donor who was the organ donor for an intestinal transplant. The sequences come from unstimulated CD4+ T cells sorted from spleen or lymph node cells, collected before transplant. DNA of the CDR3: TGTGCCAGCAGATCAGGGCGACAGGGGTTTGAGGCCAAAAACATTCAGTACTTC. It codes for CASRSGRQGFEAKNIQYF. The whole variable domain, remainder taken from reference TRBV7-9 and TRBJ2-4, is DTGVSQNPRHKITKRGQNVTFRCDPISEHNRLYWYRQTLGQGPEFLTYFQNEAQLEKSRLLSDRFSAERPKGSFSTLEIQRTEQGDSAMYLCASRSGRQGFEAKNIQYFGAGTRLSVL.